One sample yielded the 28 T cell receptor beta chains listed below, sequenced in a study of Graves' ophthalmopathy and Graves' hyperthyroidism. Amplification of TCR beta CDR3 regions used RNA transcripts. Second-round multiplex PCR came after first-round RT-PCR with HTBI primers. TCRdb used MiXCR to reprocess the multiplex PCR reads, holding one entry per CDR3 protein. The sample has 900,000 to 1,200,000 distinct CDR3 sequences; 36% are singletons. The sequenced sample was peripheral blood or thyroid tissue (not recorded which). The receptors derive from an adult man with Graves' hyperthyroidism.

This clonotype has a count of ten or more. This chain connects TRBV5-1 to TRBJ2-7; TRBD1 matches 8 bases. The CDR3 sequence is 14 residues long. The germline V gene has CDR1 SGHRS and CDR2 YFSETQ. The J segment lost 6 bases and the V segment lost 2 bases, leaving 7 bases of the junction unmatched. The CDR3 coding sequence is TGCGCCAGCAGCTTCGTCAGGGGGCCCTCCGAGCAGTACTTC. Its translation: CASSFVRGPSEQYF.

This clonotype was counted at least ten times. The chain combines TRBV29-1 with TRBJ2-2, with 7 bases aligning to TRBD2. CDR3 length: 14 amino acids. The V gene end was trimmed by 3 bases and the J gene end by 1 base; junction bases not matched to a gene: 2. The germline gives CDR1 SQVTM, CDR2 ANQGSEA. CDR3 coding DNA: TGCAGCGTTGAGGGCGGGGGGAACACCGGGGAGCTGTTTTTT. This translates into CSVEGGGNTGELFF.

This clonotype was observed many times. The rearrangement uses TRBV5-6 and TRBJ1-5, with D hard to call. The CDR3 spans 14 residues. Between the trimmed V and J ends, which lost 0 bases and 7 bases, there was a span of 11 bases. Per the germline V gene, CDR1 is SGHDT and CDR2 is YYEEEE. This CDR3 reads CASSLGRVEQPQHF. The CDR3 DNA is TGTGCCAGCAGCTTGGGAAGGGTGGAGCAGCCCCAGCATTTT. Filled out from reference TRBV5-6 and TRBJ1-5, the complete variable domain reads DAGVTQSPTHLIKTRGQQVTLRCSPKSGHDTVSWYQQALGQGPQFIFQYYEEEERQRGNFPDRFSGHQFPNYSSELNVNALLLGDSALYLCASSLGRVEQPQHFGDGTRLSIL.

There are a few counts of this clonotype. The chain recombines TRBV29-1 with TRBJ1-2, with D maybe TRBD1 (6 bases). This CDR3 is 13 amino acids long. Trimming shortened V by 1 base and J by 5 bases, and 11 bases separated the two germline ends. Looked up from germline, CDR1 is SQVTM and CDR2 is ANQGSEA. The CDR3 spells CSVEVQGSYGYTF. The CDR3 nucleotides read TGCAGCGTTGAAGTACAGGGTTCGTATGGCTACACCTTC.

In this sample, this clonotype turned up a few times. The chain uses TRBV5-1 and TRBJ2-5; 8 bases match TRBD2. This CDR3 contains 15 residues. The V and J ends lost 2 bases and 4 bases, in that order; junction bases with no gene match: 7. Germline lookup yields CDR1 SGHRS and CDR2 YFSETQ. The CDR3 sequence: CASSFVGGGRETQYF. The CDR3 DNA follows: TGCGCCAGCAGCTTCGTCGGGGGGGGTCGAGAGACCCAGTACTTC.

The gene calls are TRBV19 and TRBJ2-7; 7 positions agree with TRBD2. J lost 7 bases, V lost 5 bases, and 11 bases had no gene match. CDR3 length: 14 amino acids. Germline V gives CDR1 LNHDA, CDR2 SQIVND (reference sequence). This chain's CDR3 is CASSRAGARQEQYF. CDR3 bases: TGTGCCAGTAGTCGGGCGGGAGCAAGGCAAGAGCAGTACTTC. The whole variable domain, remainder taken from reference TRBV19 and TRBJ2-7, is DGGITQSPKYLFRKEGQNVTLSCEQNLNHDAMYWYRQDPGQGLRLIYYSQIVNDFQKGDIAEGYSVSREKKESFPLTVTSAQKNPTAFYLCASSRAGARQEQYFGPGTRLTVT.

The chain employs TRBV10-2 and TRBJ2-7; D unresolved. CDR1 is WSHSY, CDR2 SAAADI, per germline. Trimming took off 3 bases at V and 4 bases at J, with 16 bases between the two ends. The CDR3 sequence is 15 residues long. CDR3 protein: CASSDSGTIPYEQYF. The CDR3 DNA follows: TGCGCCAGCAGTGACTCCGGTACTATACCATACGAGCAGTACTTC.

In its sample, this clonotype was seen many times. Written as DNA, the CDR3 is TGTGCCAGCAGTGACAGGGCCAGCCGCGAAGCTTTCTTT. It is translated as CASSDRASREAFF. The V and J genes are TRBV6-2 or TRBV6-3 and TRBJ1-1; TRBD1 matches 7 bases. The CDR3 has 13 amino acids. With 5 bases clipped from V and 8 bases from J, the junction kept 8 bases outside the gene matches. Germline CDR1 reads MNHEY; CDR2 reads SVGEGT.

This clonotype has a single count. The genes are TRBV25-1 and TRBJ1-2, with TRBD1 identical over 7 bases. Trimming took 6 bases from V and 4 from J; bases not matched to a gene: 11. CDR3 length equals 15 residues. Germline V CDR1 and CDR2: MGHDK, SYGVNS. The CDR3: CASSVEGQRRYGYTF. DNA for the CDR3: TGTGCCAGCAGCGTTGAGGGACAGCGTCGCTATGGCTACACCTTC.

In this sample, this clonotype turned up many times. The gene calls are TRBV10-2 and TRBJ1-1; possibly TRBD1 for D (5 bases). V was trimmed by 3 bases and J by 7 bases, leaving 12 bases between them. This CDR3 comprises 13 residues. Germline CDR1 reads WSHSY; CDR2 reads SAAADI. The CDR3 DNA follows: TGCGCCAGCAGTGACCCAGGGTGGGGTGAAGCTTTCTTT. Protein: CASSDPGWGEAFF.

This clonotype was seen at least ten times. CDR3 amino acids: CASSPTPLNQPQHF. The CDR3 nucleotides read TGTGCCAGCAGCCCGACACCCCTCAATCAGCCCCAGCATTTT. V gene TRBV7-9 combines with J gene TRBJ1-5; D is unresolved. CDR1 and CDR2 (germline): SEHNR, FQNEAQ (reference sequence). V was pared by 5 bases and J by 3 bases, with 11 bases between. The CDR3 covers 14 residues.

The chain carries TRBV12-3 or TRBV12-4 and TRBJ1-4; TRBD1 aligns across 7 bases. The CDR3 sequence is 15 residues long. After removal of 5 bases from V and 5 bases from J, the junction contained 8 bases not matched to a gene. CDR3 DNA: TGTGCCAGCAGTACATTGACAGGGTTGAATGAAAAACTGTTTTTT. Protein product: CASSTLTGLNEKLFF.

This clonotype was seen repeatedly, ten times or more. The V call is TRBV25-1, the J call TRBJ1-5; maybe TRBD1 (5 bases). CDR3 length: 14 residues. The V end was cut by 4 bases, the J end by 4 bases, with 11 bases between. Germline V lookup: CDR1 MGHDK, CDR2 SYGVNS. CDR3 residues: CASSVNGGNQPQHF. The DNA for the CDR3 is TGTGCCAGCAGTGTAAATGGGGGTAATCAGCCCCAGCATTTT.

The chain is built from TRBV25-1 and TRBJ2-7, with 11 bases aligning to TRBD1. The length of the CDR3 is 14 residues. Germline V gene data show CDR1 as MGHDK and CDR2 as SYGVNS. V was pared by 5 bases and J by 6 bases, with 6 bases of the junction left unmatched. CDR3 amino acids: CASSTTGTGGEQYF. The CDR3 nucleotides are TGTGCCAGCAGTACCACCGGGACAGGGGGCGAGCAGTACTTC.

This clonotype came up many times. This chain joins TRBV15 and TRBJ2-7, with TRBD2 identical over 12 bases. V was pared by 3 bases and J by 4 bases, with 4 bases of the junction left unmatched. Germline V gene sequence: CDR1 LNHNV, CDR2 YYDKDF (reference sequence). The CDR3 spans 15 residues. The CDR3 sequence is CATSSRLAGVYEQYF. For the CDR3, the DNA is TGTGCCACCAGCAGTAGACTAGCGGGAGTGTACGAGCAGTACTTC.

This chain connects TRBV7-2 to TRBJ2-7, with D perhaps matching TRBD2 (6 bases). V was cut by 1 base and J by 5 bases, with 15 bases left in between. This CDR3 comprises 15 residues. CDR1 SGHTA and CDR2 FQGNSA come from the germline V gene. The CDR3 DNA reads TGTGCCAGCAGCTTAGGGGCTCGGGGACTCCACGAGCAGTACTTC. Protein: CASSLGARGLHEQYF.

This clonotype has just one count. V and J are TRBV9 and TRBJ2-7, with TRBD2 as a possible D gene (6 bases). Trimming removed 2 bases from V and 6 bases from J, with 15 bases in between. The V gene's germline CDR1 is SGDLS and CDR2 YYNGEE. The CDR3 is 14 residues long. The CDR3 DNA follows: TGTGCCAGCAGCGTCGGTAGGGACTTCGGCGAGCAGTACTTC. Protein sequence: CASSVGRDFGEQYF.

At least ten counts were recorded for this clonotype. The chain employs TRBV29-1 and TRBJ2-2, with D uncertain. Germline V gene lookup returns CDR1 SQVTM and CDR2 ANQGSEA. The CDR3 totals 12 residues. Trimming shortened V by 2 bases and J by 6 bases, and 7 bases separated the two germline ends. CDR3 DNA sequence: TGCAGCGTTGAATGGCTGGCCGGGGAGCTGTTTTTT. Its protein is CSVEWLAGELFF.

This chain joins TRBV4-1 and TRBJ1-6; D is undetermined. The CDR3 consists of 14 residues. Germline CDR1 and CDR2: MGHRA and YSYEKL. V lost 0 bases and J lost 9, with 9 bases in between. CDR3 region: CASSQDSKGSPLHF. As DNA, the CDR3 is TGCGCCAGCAGCCAAGATTCAAAGGGTTCACCCCTCCACTTT.

Note on this clonotype: A much larger clone differs from this one at a single base, so this may be a read error. This chain links TRBV5-1 with TRBJ1-2; a possible D gene is TRBD1 (6 bases). V was clipped by 3 bases and J by 6 bases, with 15 bases between them. The CDR3 is 14 amino acids. In germline, CDR1 is SGHRS, CDR2 YFSETQ. In nucleotides, the CDR3 is TGCGCCAGCAGCTCTGACAGGAATCGCCATGGCTACACCTTC. It translates to CASSSDRNRHGYTF.

The V call is TRBV6-5, the J call TRBJ1-2; no clear D. Looked up from germline, CDR1 is MNHEY and CDR2 is SVGAGI. The V and J ends lost 0 bases and 10 bases respectively, with 18 bases between them. The CDR3 length is 15 residues. The CDR3 reads CASSYSTVGTISYTF. DNA for the CDR3: TGTGCCAGCAGTTACTCGACCGTTGGCACTATTTCCTACACCTTC.

This clonotype was observed many times. This chain uses TRBV29-1 with TRBJ2-6, with D maybe TRBD1 (5 bases). Deletions cut 7 bases from V and 0 bases from J, with 19 bases between. The germline CDR1 and CDR2 sequences are SQVTM and ANQGSEA. This CDR3 is 17 amino acids long. This chain's CDR3 is CSALGAGQHSGANVLTF. CDR3 DNA sequence: TGCAGCGCCCTTGGGGCAGGTCAACACTCTGGGGCCAACGTCCTGACTTTC. The variable domain in full, completed from reference TRBV29-1 and TRBJ2-6, reads SAVISQKPSRDICQRGTSLTIQCQVDSQVTMMFWYRQQPGQSLTLIATANQGSEATYESGFVIDKFPISRPNLTFSTLTVSNMSPEDSSIYLCSALGAGQHSGANVLTFGAGSRLTVL.

This clonotype was counted only a few times. J is TRBJ1-1 and V is TRBV30; no clear D. V gave up 3 bases and J gave up 1 base, with 3 bases separating them. The CDR3 has 11 residues. Germline V gene data show CDR1 as GTSNPN and CDR2 as SVGIG (reference sequence). The chain's CDR3 is CAWRKNTEAFF. Here the CDR3 DNA reads TGTGCCTGGAGAAAGAACACTGAAGCTTTCTTT. Based on the CDR3 plus reference TRBV30 and TRBJ1-1, the full variable domain is SQTIHQWPATLVQPVGSPLSLECTVEGTSNPNLYWYRQAAGRGLQLLFYSVGIGQISSEVPQNLSASRPQDRQFILSSKKLLLSDSGFYLCAWRKNTEAFFGQGTRLTVV.

This clonotype showed up just a few times. This chain joins TRBV12-3 or TRBV12-4 and TRBJ2-7; 14 nucleotides align to TRBD2. The CDR3 totals 16 residues. V gave up 4 bases and J gave up 2 bases; unmatched junction bases: 4. The CDR3 nucleotides read TGTGCCAGCAGTTCCCTGGGACTAGCGGGAGCCTACGAGCAGTACTTC. Translating gives CASSSLGLAGAYEQYF.

This clonotype has ten or more counts. The rearrangement joins TRBV7-3 to TRBJ2-5; TRBD2 agrees at 10 bases. V dropped 5 bases and J dropped 2; count of bases not matched to a gene: 5. Germline V gives CDR1 SGHTA, CDR2 FQGTGA. The CDR3 is 15 amino acids. The CDR3 sequence is CASSRGTSEQETQYF. The DNA for the CDR3 is TGTGCCAGCAGCCGGGGGACTAGCGAACAAGAGACCCAGTACTTC.

A word on this clonotype: With a much larger clone just one base away, this may be a read error. The rearrangement joins TRBV20-1 to TRBJ1-1; D possibly corresponds to TRBD1 (6 bases). Trimming cost V 2 bases and J 1 base, with 11 bases left between them. CDR1 is DFQATT, CDR2 SNEGSKA, per germline (reference sequence). The CDR3 length is 14 residues. CDR3 region: CSARKTGRNTEAFF. DNA for the CDR3: TGCAGTGCTAGAAAGACAGGTAGGAACACTGAAGCTTTCTTT.

The CDR3 nucleotides are TGTGCCATCAGTGACTCCTCAAGGGGGAGTGGAAACACCATATATTTT. Its translation is CAISDSSRGSGNTIYF. The gene calls are TRBV10-3 and TRBJ1-3, with D perhaps matching TRBD1 (6 bases). CDR1 is ENHRY and CDR2 is SYGVKD in the germline V gene. This CDR3 spans 16 amino acids. The V and J ends lost 3 bases and 3 bases respectively, with 15 bases between them.

This clonotype was picked up many times. The chain recombines TRBV20-1 with TRBJ2-5; maybe TRBD2 (5 bases). Germline CDR1 is DFQATT and CDR2 is SNEGSKA (reference sequence). This CDR3 is built from 11 residues. Trimming cost V 3 bases and J 5 bases, with 7 bases left between them. This CDR3 is CSASEGETQYF. For the CDR3, the DNA is TGCAGTGCTAGTGAGGGTGAGACCCAGTACTTC.